This TCR beta chain was captured by sequencing in a study of T-cell memory formation after mild COVID-19. From the 5' RACE reads, TCRdb called clonotypes with MiXCR, one entry per CDR3 protein. Found here are fewer than 650,000 distinct CDR3 sequences, less than 25% of them singletons; the top ten hold roughly 8.3%. Findings and caveats of the study: Clones contracting day 15 to 85 were balanced CD4/CD8; later expanders leaned CD4+.

Germline assignment: CDR1 SGHRS and CDR2 YFSETQ. V lost 1 base and J 4 bases, leaving 11 bases between the germline ends. The CDR3 sequence is 14 residues long. The sample holds many counts of this clonotype. Antigen: not known. The sample was PBMCs or a T cell subset sorted from them (not recorded which). The clonotype comes from an adult woman who had mild COVID-19 (a few samples of this study predate the infection). Cell type and time point are not known. This chain links TRBV5-1 with TRBJ1-2, with D uncertain. The CDR3 region is CASSLLREGYGYTF. The CDR3 DNA reads as TGCGCCAGCAGCTTGTTGAGGGAAGGCTATGGCTACACCTTC.